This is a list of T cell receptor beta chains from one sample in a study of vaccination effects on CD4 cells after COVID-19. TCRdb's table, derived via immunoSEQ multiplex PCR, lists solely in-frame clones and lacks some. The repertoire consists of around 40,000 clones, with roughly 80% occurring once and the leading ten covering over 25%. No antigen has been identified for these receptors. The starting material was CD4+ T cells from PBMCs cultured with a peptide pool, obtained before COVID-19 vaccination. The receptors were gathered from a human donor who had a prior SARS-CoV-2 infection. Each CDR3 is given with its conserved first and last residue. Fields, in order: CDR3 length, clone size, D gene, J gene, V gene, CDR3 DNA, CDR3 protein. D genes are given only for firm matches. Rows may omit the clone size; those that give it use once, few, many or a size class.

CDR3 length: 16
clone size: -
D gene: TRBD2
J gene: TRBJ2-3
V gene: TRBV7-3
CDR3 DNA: TGTGCCAGCAGCCCAAGGCTAGCGGGGGGCACAGATACGCAGTATTTT
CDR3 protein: CASSPRLAGGTDTQYF

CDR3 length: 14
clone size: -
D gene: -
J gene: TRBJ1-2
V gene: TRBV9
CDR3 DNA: TGTGCCAGCAGCGTAGGGCAGGGGAACTATGGCTACACCTTC
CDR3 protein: CASSVGQGNYGYTF

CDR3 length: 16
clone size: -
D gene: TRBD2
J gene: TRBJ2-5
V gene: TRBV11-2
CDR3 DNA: TGTGCCAGCAGCCCGGGACTAGCGGGAGGCCAAGAGACCCAGTACTTC
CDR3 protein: CASSPGLAGGQETQYF

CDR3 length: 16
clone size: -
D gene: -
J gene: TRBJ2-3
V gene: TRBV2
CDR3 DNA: TGTGCCAGCAGACGCCGCGATACCTCGGGCACAGATACGCAGTATTTT
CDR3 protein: CASRRRDTSGTDTQYF

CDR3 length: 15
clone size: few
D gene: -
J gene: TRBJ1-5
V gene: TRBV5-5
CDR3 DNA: TGTGCCAGCCGACGGACAGTTAGTAGCAATCAGCCCCAGCATTTT
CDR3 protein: CASRRTVSSNQPQHF

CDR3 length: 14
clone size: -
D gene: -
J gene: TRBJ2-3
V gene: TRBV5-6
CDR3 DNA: TGTGCCAGCAGCTTGAACGGTGGCACAGATACGCAGTATTTT
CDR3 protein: CASSLNGGTDTQYF

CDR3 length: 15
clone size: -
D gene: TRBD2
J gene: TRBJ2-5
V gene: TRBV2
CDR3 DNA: TGTGCCGGTGGATCTAGCGGGAAAATGCAAGAGACCCAGTACTTC
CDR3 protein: CAGGSSGKMQETQYF

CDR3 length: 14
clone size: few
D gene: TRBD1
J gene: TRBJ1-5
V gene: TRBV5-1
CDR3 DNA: TGCGCCAGCAGCTGGGGGACAGGGGACCAGCCCCAGCATTTT
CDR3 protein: CASSWGTGDQPQHF

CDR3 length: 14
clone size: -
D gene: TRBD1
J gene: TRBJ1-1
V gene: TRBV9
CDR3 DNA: TGTGCCAGCAGCGTTGGACAGGAGGGCACTGAAGCTTTCTTT
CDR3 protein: CASSVGQEGTEAFF

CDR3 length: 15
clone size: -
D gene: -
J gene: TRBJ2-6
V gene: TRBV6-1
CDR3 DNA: TGTGCCAGCAGTGAGTTTAGCTCTGGGGCCAACGTCCTGACTTTC
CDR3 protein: CASSEFSSGANVLTF

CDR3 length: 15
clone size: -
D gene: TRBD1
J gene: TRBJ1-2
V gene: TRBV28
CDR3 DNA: TGTGCCAGCAGATCACAGGGGGTCCCTAGGGCTGGCTACACCTTC
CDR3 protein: CASRSQGVPRAGYTF

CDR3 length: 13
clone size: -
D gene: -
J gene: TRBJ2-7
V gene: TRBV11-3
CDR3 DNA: TGTGCCAGCGGTGGTGAGATCTCCTACGAGCAGTACTTC
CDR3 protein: CASGGEISYEQYF

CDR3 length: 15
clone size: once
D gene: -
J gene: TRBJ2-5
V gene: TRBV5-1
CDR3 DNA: TGCGCCAGCAGCTTGGTGGCAGGAAGCCTTCGGACCCAGTACTTC
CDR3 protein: CASSLVAGSLRTQYF

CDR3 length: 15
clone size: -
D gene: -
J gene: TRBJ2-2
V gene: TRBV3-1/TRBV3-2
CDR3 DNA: TGTGCCAGCAGCCCACGGACAGAAAACACCGGGGAGCTGTTTTTT
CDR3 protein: CASSPRTENTGELFF

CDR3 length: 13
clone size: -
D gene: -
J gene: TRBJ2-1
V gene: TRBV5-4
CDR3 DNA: TGTGCCAGCAGCTTGGATCGGGTCAATGAGCAGTTCTTC
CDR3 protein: CASSLDRVNEQFF

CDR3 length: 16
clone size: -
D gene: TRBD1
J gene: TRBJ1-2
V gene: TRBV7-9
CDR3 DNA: TGTGCCAGCAGCTACTCCGACAGGGGGGAGGTTAGGGGCTACACCTTC
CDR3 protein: CASSYSDRGEVRGYTF

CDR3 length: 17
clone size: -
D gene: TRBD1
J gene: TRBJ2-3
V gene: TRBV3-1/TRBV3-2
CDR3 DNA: TGTGCCAGCAGCCAAGAAACTGACAGGGCCCACACAGATACGCAGTATTTT
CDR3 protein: CASSQETDRAHTDTQYF

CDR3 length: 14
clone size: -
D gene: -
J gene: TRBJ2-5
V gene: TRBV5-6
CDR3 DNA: TGTGCCAGCAGCTTGGAAGGGCTCCAAGAGACCCAGTACTTC
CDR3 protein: CASSLEGLQETQYF

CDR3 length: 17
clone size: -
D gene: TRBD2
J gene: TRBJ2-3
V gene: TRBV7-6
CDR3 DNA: TGTGCCAGCAGCTTAATCGAGGGACTAGCGGGATCAGATACGCAGTATTTT
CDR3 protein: CASSLIEGLAGSDTQYF

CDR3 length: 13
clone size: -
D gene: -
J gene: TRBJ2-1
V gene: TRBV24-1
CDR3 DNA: TGTGCCACCAGTGATGGTAGGGCCGATGAGCAGTTCTTC
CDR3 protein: CATSDGRADEQFF

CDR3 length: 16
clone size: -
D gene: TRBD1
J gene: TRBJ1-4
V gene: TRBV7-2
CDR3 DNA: TGTGCCAGCAGCTTTCAGGGGGGACAGGGGGCTGGTAAACTGTTTTTT
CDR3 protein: CASSFQGGQGAGKLFF

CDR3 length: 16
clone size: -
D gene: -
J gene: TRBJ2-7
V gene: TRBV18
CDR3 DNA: TGTGCCAGCTCAACAAACAGGGTAACCTTGTATGACGAGCAGTACTTC
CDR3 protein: CASSTNRVTLYDEQYF

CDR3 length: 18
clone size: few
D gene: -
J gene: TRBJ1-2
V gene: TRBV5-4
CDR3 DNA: TGTGCCAGCAGCTTGGGGTTGAGAGGAACACCCGACGACTATGGCTACACCTTC
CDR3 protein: CASSLGLRGTPDDYGYTF

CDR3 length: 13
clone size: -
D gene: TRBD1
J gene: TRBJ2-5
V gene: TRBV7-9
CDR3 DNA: TGTGCCAGCAGCTCCCAGGGGGCGGAGACCCAGTACTTC
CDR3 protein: CASSSQGAETQYF

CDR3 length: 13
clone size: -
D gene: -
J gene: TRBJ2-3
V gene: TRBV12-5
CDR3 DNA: TGTGCTAGTGTTGCATCATGGGGAGATACGCAGTATTTT
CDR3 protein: CASVASWGDTQYF

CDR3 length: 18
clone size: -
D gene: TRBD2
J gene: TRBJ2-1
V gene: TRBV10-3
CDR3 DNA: TGTGCCATCAGTGATAGGGGACTAGCGGGAGCCGCCTACAATGAGCAGTTCTTC
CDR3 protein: CAISDRGLAGAAYNEQFF

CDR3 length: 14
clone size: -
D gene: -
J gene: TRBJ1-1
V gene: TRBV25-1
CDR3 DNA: TGTGCCAGCAGTGTAGGGGGGGAGTACACTGAAGCTTTCTTT
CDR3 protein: CASSVGGEYTEAFF

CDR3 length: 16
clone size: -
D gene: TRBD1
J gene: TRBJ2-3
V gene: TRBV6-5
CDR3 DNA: TGTGCCAGCAGTTACTCCGGGGACAGTAGCACAGATACGCAGTATTTT
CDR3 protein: CASSYSGDSSTDTQYF

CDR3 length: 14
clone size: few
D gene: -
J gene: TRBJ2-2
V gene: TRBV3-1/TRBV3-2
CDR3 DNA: TGTGCCAGCAGCCCCTTTGGGGGCACCGGGGAGCTGTTTTTT
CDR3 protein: CASSPFGGTGELFF

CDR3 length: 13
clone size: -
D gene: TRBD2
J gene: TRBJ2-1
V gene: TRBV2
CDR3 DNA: TGTGCCAGCAGGGATCTAGCGGGGGGGCGAAAGTTCTTC
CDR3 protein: CASRDLAGGRKFF

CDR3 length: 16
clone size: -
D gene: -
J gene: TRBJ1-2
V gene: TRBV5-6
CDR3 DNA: TGTGCCAGCAGCTTGTTAAACGGGGACGAAGTCTATGGCTACACCTTC
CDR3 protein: CASSLLNGDEVYGYTF

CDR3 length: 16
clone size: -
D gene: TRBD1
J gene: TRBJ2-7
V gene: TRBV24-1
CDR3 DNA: TGTGCCACCAGTGATTTGGGGGGACAGGATTCCTACGAGCAGTACTTC
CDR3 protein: CATSDLGGQDSYEQYF

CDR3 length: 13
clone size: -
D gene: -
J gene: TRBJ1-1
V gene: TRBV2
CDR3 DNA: TGTGCCAGCAGTGAAAGTTGGGTTCCTGAAGCTTTCTTT
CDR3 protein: CASSESWVPEAFF

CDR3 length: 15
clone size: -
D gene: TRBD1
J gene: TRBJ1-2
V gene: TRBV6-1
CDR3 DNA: TGTGCCAGCACTGAAATCGCAGGGGGCTACTATGGCTACACCTTC
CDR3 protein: CASTEIAGGYYGYTF

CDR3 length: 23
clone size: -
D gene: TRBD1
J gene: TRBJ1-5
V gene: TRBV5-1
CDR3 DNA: TGCGCCAGCAGCTGGCCCGGGACAGGGTGGACGGACGGACCCCACCCTGGAAATCAGCCCCAGCATTTT
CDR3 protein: CASSWPGTGWTDGPHPGNQPQHF

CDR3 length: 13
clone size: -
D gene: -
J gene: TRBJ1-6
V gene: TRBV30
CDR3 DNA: TGTGCCTGGAGCACAGGGTATAATTCACCCCTCCACTTT
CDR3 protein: CAWSTGYNSPLHF

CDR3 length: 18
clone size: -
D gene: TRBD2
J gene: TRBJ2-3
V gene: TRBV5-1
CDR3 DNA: TGCGCCAGCAGCTTGGCCGGGACTAGCGGGGGGGCCCCAGATACGCAGTATTTT
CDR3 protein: CASSLAGTSGGAPDTQYF